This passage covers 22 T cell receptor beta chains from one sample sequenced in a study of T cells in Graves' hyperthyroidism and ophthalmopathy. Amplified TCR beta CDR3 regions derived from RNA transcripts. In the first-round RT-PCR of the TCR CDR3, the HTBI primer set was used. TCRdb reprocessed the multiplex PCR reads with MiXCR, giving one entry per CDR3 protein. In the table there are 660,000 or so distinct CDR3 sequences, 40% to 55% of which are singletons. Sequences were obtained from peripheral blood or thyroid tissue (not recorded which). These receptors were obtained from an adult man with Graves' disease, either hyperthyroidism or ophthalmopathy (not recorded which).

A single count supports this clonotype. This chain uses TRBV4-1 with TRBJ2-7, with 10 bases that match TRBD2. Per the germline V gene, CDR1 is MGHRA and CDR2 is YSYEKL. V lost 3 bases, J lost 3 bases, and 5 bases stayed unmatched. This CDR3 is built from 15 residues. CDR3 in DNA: TGCGCCAGCAGCCAGGGGACTAGCGTTATCTACGAGCAGTACTTC. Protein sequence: CASSQGTSVIYEQYF.

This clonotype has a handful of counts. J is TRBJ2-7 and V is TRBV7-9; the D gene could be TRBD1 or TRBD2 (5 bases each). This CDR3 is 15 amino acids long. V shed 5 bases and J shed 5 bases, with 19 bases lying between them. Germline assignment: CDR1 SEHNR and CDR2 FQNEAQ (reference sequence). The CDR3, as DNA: TGTGCCAGCAGCCCCCCCGGGAACTTGGGACACGAGCAGTACTTC. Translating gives CASSPPGNLGHEQYF.

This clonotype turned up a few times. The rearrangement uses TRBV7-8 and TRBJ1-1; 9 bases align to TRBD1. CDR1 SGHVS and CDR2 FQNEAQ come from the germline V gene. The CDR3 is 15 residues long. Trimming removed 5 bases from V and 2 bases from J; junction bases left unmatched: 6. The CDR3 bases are TGTGCCAGCAGCGGGGGGACAGGGAAAAACACTGAAGCTTTCTTT. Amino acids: CASSGGTGKNTEAFF.

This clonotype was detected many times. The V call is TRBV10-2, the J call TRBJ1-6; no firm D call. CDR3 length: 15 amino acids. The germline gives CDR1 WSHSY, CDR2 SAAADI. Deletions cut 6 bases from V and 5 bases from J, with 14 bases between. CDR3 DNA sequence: TGCGCCAGCAGCCCGATAGGACCGAATAATTCACCCCTCCACTTT. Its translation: CASSPIGPNNSPLHF.

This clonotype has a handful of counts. The CDR3 DNA follows: TGTGCCAGCAGCTTCTACGCCGGGGCCTACGAGCAGTACTTC. Protein: CASSFYAGAYEQYF. The rearrangement links TRBV7-9 to TRBJ2-7; D may be TRBD2 (5 bases). V dropped 3 bases and J dropped 2 bases, with 11 bases sitting between them. Germline CDR1 is SEHNR and CDR2 is FQNEAQ (reference sequence). The CDR3 runs to 14 residues.

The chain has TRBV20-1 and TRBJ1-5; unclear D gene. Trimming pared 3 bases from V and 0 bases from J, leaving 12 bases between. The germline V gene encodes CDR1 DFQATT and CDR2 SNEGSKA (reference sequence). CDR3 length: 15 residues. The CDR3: CSASVNSDSNQPQHF. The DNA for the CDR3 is TGCAGTGCTAGTGTCAACAGTGATAGCAATCAGCCCCAGCATTTT.

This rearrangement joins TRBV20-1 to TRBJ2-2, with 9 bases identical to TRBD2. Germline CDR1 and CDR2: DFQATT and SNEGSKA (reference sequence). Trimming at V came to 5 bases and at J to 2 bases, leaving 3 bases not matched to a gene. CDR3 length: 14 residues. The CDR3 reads CSALTSGNTGELFF. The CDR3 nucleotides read TGCAGTGCTTTGACTAGCGGTAACACCGGGGAGCTGTTTTTT.

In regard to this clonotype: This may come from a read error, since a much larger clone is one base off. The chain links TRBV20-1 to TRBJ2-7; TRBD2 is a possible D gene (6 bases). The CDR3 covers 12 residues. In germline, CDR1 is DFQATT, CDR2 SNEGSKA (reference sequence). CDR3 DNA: TGCAATGCGGGGACTGATTCCTACGAGCAGTACTTC. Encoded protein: CNAGTDSYEQYF.

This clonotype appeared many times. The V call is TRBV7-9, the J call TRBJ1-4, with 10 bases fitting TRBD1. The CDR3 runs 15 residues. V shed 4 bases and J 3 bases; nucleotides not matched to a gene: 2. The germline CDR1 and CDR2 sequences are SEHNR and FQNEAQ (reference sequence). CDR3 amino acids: CASSYGTGANEKLFF. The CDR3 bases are TGTGCCAGCAGCTACGGGACAGGGGCTAATGAAAAACTGTTTTTT.

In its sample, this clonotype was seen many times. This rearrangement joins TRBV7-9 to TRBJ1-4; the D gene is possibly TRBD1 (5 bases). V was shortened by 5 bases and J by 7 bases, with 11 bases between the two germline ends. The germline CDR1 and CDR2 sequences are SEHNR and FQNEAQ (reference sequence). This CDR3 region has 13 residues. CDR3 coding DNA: TGTGCCAGCAGCAGGGGTCAGGTTGAAAAACTGTTTTTT. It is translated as CASSRGQVEKLFF.

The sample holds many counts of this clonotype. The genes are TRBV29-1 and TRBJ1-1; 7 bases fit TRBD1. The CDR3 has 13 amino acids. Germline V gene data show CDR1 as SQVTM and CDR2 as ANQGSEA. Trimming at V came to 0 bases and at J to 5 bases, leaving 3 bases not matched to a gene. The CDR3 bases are TGCAGCGTTGAAGAGGGCAGGGGGACTGAAGCTTTCTTT. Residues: CSVEEGRGTEAFF.

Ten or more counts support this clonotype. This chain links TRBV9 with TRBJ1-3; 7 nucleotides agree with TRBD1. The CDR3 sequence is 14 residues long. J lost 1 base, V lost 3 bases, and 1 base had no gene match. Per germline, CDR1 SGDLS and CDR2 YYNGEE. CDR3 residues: CASSETGSGNTIYF. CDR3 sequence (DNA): TGTGCCAGCAGCGAGACAGGGTCTGGAAACACCATATATTTT.

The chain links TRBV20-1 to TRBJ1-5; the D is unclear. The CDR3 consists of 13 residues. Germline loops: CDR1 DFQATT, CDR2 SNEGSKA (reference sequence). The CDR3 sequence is CSPARAGPSPQHF. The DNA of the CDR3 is TGCAGCCCCGCCCGGGCAGGCCCATCGCCCCAGCATTTT.

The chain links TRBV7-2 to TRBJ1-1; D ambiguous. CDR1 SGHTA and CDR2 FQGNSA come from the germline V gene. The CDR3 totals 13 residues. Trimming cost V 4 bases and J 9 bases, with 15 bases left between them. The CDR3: CASSSSGRAKAFF. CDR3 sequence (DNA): TGTGCCAGCAGCTCCTCGGGGAGGGCTAAAGCTTTCTTT.

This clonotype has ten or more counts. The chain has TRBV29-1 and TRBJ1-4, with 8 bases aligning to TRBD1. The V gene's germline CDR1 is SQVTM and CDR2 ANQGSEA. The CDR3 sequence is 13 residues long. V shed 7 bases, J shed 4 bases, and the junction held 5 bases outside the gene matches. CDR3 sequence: CSAVTGVNEKLFF. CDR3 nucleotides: TGCAGCGCAGTGACAGGGGTTAATGAAAAACTGTTTTTT.

CDR3 protein: CASSHETGAETQYF. The CDR3 DNA reads as TGTGCCAGCAGCCATGAGACAGGGGCCGAGACCCAGTACTTC. The chain employs TRBV6-5 and TRBJ2-5, with TRBD1 identical over 8 bases. Unmatched junction bases numbered 8, after V lost 6 bases and J lost 5 bases. CDR1 MNHEY and CDR2 SVGAGI come from the germline V gene. The CDR3 covers 14 residues.

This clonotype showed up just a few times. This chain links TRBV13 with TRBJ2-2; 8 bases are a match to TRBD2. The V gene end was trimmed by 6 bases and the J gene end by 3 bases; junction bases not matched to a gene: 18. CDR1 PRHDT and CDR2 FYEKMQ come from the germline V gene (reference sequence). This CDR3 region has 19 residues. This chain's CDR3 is CASSEFDLSEAGDTGELFF. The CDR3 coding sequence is TGTGCCAGCAGTGAATTCGATCTGAGCGAAGCGGGAGACACCGGGGAGCTGTTTTTT.

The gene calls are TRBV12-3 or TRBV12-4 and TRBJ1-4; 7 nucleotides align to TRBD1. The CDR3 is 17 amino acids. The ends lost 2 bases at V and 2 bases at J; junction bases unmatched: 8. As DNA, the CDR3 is TGTGCCAGCAGTTTATTCATTTTGACAGGGACTAATGAAAAACTGTTTTTT. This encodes CASSLFILTGTNEKLFF.

The CDR3 here is CASNKGTGGEETQYF. CDR3 DNA sequence: TGTGCCAGCAATAAGGGGACGGGCGGCGAAGAGACCCAGTACTTC. The chain employs TRBV6-5 and TRBJ2-5; D assignment may be TRBD1 or TRBD2 (5 bases each). V lost 7 bases and J 3 bases, leaving 18 bases between the germline ends. CDR3 length equals 15 residues. The germline V gene encodes CDR1 MNHEY and CDR2 SVGAGI.

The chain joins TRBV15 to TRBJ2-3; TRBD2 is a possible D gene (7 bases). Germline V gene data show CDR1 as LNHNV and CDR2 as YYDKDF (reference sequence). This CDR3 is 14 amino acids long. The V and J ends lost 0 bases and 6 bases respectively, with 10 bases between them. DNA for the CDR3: TGTGCCACCAGCAGAGATCGGGGGGCGGATACGCAGTATTTT. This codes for CATSRDRGADTQYF. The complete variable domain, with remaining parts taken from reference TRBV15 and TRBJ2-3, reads DAMVIQNPRYQVTQFGKPVTLSCSQTLNHNVMYWYQQKSSQAPKLLFHYYDKDFNNEADTPDNFQSRRPNTSFCFLDIRSPGLGDTAMYLCATSRDRGADTQYFGPGTRLTVL.

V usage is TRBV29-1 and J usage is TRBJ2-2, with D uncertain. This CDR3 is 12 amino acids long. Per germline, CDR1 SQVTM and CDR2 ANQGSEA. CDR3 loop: CSESSGTGELFF. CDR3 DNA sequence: TGCAGTGAATCCTCGGGCACCGGGGAGCTGTTTTTT.

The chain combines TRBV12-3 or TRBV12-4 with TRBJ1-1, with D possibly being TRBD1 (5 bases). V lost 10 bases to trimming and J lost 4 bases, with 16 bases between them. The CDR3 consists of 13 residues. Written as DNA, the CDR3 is TGTGCCATCAGACCCAGGGTGAGCACTGAAGCTTTCTTT. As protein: CAIRPRVSTEAFF.